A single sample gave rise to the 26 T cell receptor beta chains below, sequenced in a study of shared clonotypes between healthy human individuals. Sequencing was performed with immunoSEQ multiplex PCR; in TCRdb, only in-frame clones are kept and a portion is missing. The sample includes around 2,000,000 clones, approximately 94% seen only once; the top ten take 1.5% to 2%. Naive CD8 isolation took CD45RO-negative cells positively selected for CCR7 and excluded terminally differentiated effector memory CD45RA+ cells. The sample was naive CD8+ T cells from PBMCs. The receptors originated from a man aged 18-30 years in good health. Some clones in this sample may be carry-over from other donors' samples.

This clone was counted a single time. The CDR3 DNA is TGTGCCAGCAGCTTAGGCGGGCACACCGGGGAGCTGTTTTTT. Translating gives CASSLGGHTGELFF. V and J are TRBV11-2 and TRBJ2-2, with D tentatively TRBD2 (5 bases). Germline CDR1 reads SGHAT; CDR2 reads FQNNGV. There are 14 residues in the CDR3. The germline V and J ends were trimmed by 1 base and 3 bases, with 6 bases remaining between them. Full variable domain (remainder filled in from reference TRBV11-2 and TRBJ2-2): EAGVAQSPRYKIIEKRQSVAFWCNPISGHATLYWYQQILGQGPKLLIQFQNNGVVDDSQLPKDRFSAERLKGVDSTLKIQPAKLEDSAVYLCASSLGGHTGELFFGEGSRLTVL.

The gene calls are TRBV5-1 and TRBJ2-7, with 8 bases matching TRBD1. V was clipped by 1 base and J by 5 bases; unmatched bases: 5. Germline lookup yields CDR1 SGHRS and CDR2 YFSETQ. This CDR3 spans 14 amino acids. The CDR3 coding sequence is TGCGCCAGCAGCTTGAATCCAGGGGGCCACGAGCAGTACTTC. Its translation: CASSLNPGGHEQYF.

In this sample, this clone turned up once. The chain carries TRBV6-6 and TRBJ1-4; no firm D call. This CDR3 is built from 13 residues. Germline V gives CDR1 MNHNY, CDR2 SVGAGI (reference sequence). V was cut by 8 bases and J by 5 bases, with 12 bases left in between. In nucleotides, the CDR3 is TGTGCCAGCCGGGAACCCGAAAATGAAAAACTGTTTTTT. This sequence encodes CASREPENEKLFF.

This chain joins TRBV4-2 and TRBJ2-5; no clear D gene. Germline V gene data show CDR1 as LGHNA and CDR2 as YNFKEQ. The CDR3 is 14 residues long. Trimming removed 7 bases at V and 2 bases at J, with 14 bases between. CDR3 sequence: CASTLDALQETQYF. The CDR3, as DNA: TGTGCCAGCACCCTGGACGCGCTACAAGAGACCCAGTACTTC.

CDR3 amino acids: CASSEGPGALGANVLTF. The DNA of the CDR3 is TGTGCCAGCAGTGAGGGTCCGGGGGCGTTAGGGGCCAACGTCCTGACTTTC. The chain is built from TRBV2 and TRBJ2-6; D possibly matches TRBD1 or TRBD2 (6 bases each). Germline V gene data show CDR1 as SNHLY and CDR2 as FYNNEI. The CDR3 sequence is 17 residues long. V lost 3 bases and J 4 bases, leaving 16 bases between the germline ends.

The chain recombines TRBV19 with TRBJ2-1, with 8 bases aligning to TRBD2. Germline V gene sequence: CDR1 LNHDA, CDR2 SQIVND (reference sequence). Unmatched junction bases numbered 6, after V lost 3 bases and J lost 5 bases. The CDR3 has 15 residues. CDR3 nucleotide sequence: TGTGCCAGTAGTATCGGGACTAGGGGAAACAATGAGCAGTTCTTC. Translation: CASSIGTRGNNEQFF.

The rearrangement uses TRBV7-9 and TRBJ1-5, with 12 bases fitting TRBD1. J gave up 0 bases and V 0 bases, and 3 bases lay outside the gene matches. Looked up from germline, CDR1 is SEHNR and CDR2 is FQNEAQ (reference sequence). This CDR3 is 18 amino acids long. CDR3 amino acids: CASSLAGTGGVSNQPQHF. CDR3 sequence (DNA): TGTGCCAGCAGCTTAGCTGGGACAGGGGGCGTTAGCAATCAGCCCCAGCATTTT.

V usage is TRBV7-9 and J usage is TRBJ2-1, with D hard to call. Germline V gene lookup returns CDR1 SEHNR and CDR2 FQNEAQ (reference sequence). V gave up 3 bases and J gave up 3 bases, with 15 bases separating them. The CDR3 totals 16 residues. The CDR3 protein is CASSFLGGSFYNEQFF. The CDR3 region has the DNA TGTGCCAGCAGCTTCCTTGGCGGAAGTTTCTACAATGAGCAGTTCTTC.

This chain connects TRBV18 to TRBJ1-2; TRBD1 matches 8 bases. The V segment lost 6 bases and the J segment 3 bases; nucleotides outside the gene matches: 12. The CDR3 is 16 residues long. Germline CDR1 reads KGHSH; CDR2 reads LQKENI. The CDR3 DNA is TGTGCCAGCTCTCCAACGGACAGGGCACCCCACTATGGCTACACCTTC. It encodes CASSPTDRAPHYGYTF. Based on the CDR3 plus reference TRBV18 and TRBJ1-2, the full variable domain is NAGVMQNPRHLVRRRGQEARLRCSPMKGHSHVYWYRQLPEEGLKFMVYLQKENIIDESGMPKERFSAEFPKEGPSILRIQQVVRGDSAAYFCASSPTDRAPHYGYTFGSGTRLTVV.

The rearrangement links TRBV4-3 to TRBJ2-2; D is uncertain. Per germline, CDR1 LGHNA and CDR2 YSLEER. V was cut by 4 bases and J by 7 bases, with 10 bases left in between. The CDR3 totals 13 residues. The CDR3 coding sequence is TGCGCCAGCAGCCCTTCAAGCCACGGGGAGCTGTTTTTT. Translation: CASSPSSHGELFF.

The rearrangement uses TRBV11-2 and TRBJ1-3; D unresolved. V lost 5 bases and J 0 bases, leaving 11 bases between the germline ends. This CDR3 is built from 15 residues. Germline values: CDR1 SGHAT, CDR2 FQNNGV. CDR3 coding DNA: TGTGCCAGCAGCCATGGGTTACTCTCTGGAAACACCATATATTTT. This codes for CASSHGLLSGNTIYF.

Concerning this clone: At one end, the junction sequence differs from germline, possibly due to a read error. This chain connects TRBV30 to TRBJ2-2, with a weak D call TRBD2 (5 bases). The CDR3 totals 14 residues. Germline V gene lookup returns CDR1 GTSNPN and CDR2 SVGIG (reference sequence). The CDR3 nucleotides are TGTGCCGGGAGACCGGGTCCGAACACCGGGGAGCTGTTTTTT. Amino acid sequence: CAGRPGPNTGELFF.

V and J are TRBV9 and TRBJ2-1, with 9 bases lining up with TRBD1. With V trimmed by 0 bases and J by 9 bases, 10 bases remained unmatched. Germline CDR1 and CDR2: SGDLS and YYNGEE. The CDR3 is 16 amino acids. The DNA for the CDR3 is TGTGCCAGCAGCGTAGGAGGCGGACAGGGGCGTAGTGAGCAGTTCTTC. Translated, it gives CASSVGGGQGRSEQFF.

CDR3 residues: CASSITGAPGANVLTF. CDR3 bases: TGTGCCAGCAGCATAACAGGGGCCCCTGGGGCCAACGTCCTGACTTTC. The chain employs TRBV7-8 and TRBJ2-6, with 7 positions matching TRBD1. There are 16 residues in the CDR3. Losses at the gene ends were 5 bases for V and 2 bases for J; bases not matched to a gene: 6. Germline V gene data show CDR1 as SGHVS and CDR2 as FQNEAQ.

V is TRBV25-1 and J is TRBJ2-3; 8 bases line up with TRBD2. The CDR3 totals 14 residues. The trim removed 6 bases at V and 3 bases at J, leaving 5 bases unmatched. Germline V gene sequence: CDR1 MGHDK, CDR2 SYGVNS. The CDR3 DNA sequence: TGTGCCAGCAGCGGACTAGCCATGACAGATACGCAGTATTTT. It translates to CASSGLAMTDTQYF.

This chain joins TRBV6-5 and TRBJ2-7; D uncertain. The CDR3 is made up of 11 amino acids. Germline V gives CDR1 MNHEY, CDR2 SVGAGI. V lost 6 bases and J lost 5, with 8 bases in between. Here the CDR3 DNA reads TGTGCCAGCAGCCGTGGTGACGAGCAGTACTTC. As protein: CASSRGDEQYF.

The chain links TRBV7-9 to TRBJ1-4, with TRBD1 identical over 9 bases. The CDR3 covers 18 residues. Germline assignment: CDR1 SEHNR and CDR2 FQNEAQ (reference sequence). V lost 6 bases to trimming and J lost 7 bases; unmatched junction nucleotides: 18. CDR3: CASRLRGQGPNAGEKLFF. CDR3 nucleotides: TGTGCCAGCAGACTCAGGGGACAGGGCCCTAACGCCGGTGAAAAACTGTTTTTT.

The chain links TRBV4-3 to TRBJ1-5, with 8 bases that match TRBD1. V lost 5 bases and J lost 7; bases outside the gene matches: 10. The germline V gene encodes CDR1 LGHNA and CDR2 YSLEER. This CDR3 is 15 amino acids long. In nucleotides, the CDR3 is TGCGCCAGCAGCTATAACACAGACAGGGGACAGCCCCAGCATTTT. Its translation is CASSYNTDRGQPQHF.

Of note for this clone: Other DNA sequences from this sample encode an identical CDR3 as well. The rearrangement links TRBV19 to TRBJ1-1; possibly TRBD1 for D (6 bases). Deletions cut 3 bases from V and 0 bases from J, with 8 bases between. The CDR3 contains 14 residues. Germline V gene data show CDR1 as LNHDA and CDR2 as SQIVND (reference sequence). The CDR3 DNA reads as TGTGCCAGTAGTATGGACAGCTTGAACACTGAAGCTTTCTTT. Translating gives CASSMDSLNTEAFF.

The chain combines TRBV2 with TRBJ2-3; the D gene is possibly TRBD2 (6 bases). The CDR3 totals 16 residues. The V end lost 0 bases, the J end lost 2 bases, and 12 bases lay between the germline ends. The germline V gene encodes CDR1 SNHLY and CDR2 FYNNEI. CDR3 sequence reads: CASSEAPGLHTDTQYF. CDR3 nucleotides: TGTGCCAGCAGTGAAGCGCCGGGACTGCACACAGATACGCAGTATTTT.

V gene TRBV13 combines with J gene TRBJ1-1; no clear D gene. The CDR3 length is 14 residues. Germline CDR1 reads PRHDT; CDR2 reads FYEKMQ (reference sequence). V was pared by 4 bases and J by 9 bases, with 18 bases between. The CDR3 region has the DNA TGTGCCAGCAGCTGGCCCTCAAACGGAATTCAAGCTTTCTTT. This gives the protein CASSWPSNGIQAFF.

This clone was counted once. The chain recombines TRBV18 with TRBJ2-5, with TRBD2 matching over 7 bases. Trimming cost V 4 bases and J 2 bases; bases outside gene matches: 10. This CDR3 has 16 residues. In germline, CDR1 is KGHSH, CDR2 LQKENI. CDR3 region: CASSQSQRGNQETQYF. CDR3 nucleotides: TGTGCCAGCTCACAGTCCCAGCGGGGAAATCAAGAGACCCAGTACTTC. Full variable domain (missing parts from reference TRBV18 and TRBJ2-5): NAGVMQNPRHLVRRRGQEARLRCSPMKGHSHVYWYRQLPEEGLKFMVYLQKENIIDESGMPKERFSAEFPKEGPSILRIQQVVRGDSAAYFCASSQSQRGNQETQYFGPGTRLLVL.

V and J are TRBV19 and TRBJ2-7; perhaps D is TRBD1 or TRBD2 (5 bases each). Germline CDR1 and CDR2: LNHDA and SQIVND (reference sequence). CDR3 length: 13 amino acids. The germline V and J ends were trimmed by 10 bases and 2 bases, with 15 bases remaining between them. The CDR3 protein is CATEGDVAYEQYF. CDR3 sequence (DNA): TGTGCCACCGAAGGGGACGTAGCCTACGAGCAGTACTTC.

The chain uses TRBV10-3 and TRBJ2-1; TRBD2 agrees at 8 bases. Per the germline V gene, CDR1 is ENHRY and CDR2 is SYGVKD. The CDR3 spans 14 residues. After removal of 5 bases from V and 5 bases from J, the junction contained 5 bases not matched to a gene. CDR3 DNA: TGTGCCATCAGTACCGCGGGACTAGACAATGAGCAGTTCTTC. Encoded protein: CAISTAGLDNEQFF.

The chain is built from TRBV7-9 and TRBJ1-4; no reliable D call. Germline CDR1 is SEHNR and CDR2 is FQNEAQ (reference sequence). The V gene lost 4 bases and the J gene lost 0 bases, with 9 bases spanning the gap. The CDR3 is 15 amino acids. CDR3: CASSSNPATNEKLFF. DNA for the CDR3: TGTGCCAGCAGCTCCAACCCTGCAACTAATGAAAAACTGTTTTTT.

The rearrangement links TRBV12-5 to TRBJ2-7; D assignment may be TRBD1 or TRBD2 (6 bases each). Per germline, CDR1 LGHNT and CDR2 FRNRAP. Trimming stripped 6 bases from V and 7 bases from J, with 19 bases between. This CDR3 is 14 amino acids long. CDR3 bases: TGTGCTAGTGGCCGGGGGCCCGGGAGCGGTGAGCAGTACTTC. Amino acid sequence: CASGRGPGSGEQYF.